This T cell receptor (beta chain) emerged from a study of neurological immune-mediated disorders. TCRdb called the 5' RACE reads again in MiXCR, with one record for every CDR3 protein. The profile shows over 45,000 distinct CDR3 sequences, roughly 24% of them singletons. V was pared by 6 bases and J by 0 bases, with 6 bases of the junction left unmatched. This CDR3 comprises 16 residues. This clonotype appeared many times. Maryland, USA blood bank volunteers served as healthy controls. The TCR comes from a woman in her seventies in good health. The rearrangement uses TRBV12-3 or TRBV12-4 and TRBJ1-3, with 9 bases matching TRBD1. The sequencing sample was made of PBMCs. CDR3 nucleotide sequence: TGTGCCAGCAGCGCCCCGGGACAGGGCTCTGGAAACACCATATATTTT. Translating it yields CASSAPGQGSGNTIYF.